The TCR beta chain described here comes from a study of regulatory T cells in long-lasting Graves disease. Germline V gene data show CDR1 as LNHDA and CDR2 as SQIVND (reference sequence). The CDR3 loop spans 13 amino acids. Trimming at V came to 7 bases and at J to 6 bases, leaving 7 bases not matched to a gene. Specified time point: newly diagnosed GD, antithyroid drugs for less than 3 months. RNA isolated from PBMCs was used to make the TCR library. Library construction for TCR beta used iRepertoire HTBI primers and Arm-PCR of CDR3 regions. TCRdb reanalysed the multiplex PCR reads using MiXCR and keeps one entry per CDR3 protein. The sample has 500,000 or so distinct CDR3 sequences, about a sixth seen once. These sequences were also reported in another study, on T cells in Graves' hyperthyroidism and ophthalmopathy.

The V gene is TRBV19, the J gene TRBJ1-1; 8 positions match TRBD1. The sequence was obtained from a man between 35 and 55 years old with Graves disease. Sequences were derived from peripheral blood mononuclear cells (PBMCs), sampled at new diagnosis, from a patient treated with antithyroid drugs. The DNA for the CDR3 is TGTGCCAGTAAGGTCCAGGGGGCCGCTGAAGCTTTCTTT. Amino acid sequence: CASKVQGAAEAFF.